This record looks at one T cell receptor beta chain sequence and its context. Its target is unknown. CDR3 length: 13 residues. Trimming removed 5 bases at V and 2 bases at J, with 10 bases between. Germline CDR1 and CDR2: KGHSH and LQKENI. Using immunoSEQ multiplex PCR, the repertoire was profiled, and TCRdb retains in-frame clones only, with some absent. The sample includes about 130,000 clones, 70% to 85% seen only once; the top ten take approximately 30%. This sample is drawn from a study of cytomegalovirus exposure and HLA in healthy donors. Whole-study results and caveats: For cytomegalovirus status, the classifier reportedly gave diagnoses with high specificity and sensitivity.

This chain joins TRBV18 and TRBJ2-7, with a tentative D call TRBD1 (5 bases). Sequenced: PBMCs. This TCR was recovered from a man younger than 45 in good health and CMV-seropositive. For the CDR3, the DNA is TGTGCCAGCTCAGAAGGACAAACCTACGAGCAGTACTTC. This encodes CASSEGQTYEQYF.